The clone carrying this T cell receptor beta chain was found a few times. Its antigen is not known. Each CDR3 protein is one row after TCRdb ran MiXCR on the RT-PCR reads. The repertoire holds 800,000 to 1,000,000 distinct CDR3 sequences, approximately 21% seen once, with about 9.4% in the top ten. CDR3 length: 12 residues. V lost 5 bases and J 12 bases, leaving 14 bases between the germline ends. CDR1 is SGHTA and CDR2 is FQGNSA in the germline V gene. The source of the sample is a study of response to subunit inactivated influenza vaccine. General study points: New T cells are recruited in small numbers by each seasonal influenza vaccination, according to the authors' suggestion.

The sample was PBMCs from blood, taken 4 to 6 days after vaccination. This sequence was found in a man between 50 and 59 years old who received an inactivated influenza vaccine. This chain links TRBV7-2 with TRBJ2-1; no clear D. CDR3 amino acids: CASSQTLGLQFF. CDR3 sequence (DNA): TGTGCCAGCAGCCAAACGCTAGGGCTGCAGTTCTTC.